Listed below are T cell receptor beta chains from one sample, sequenced in a study of technical replicates of blood from a handful of donors. Assay: immunoSEQ multiplex PCR; the TCRdb copy retains only in-frame clones and omits some. The table includes more than 65,000 clones, just over 95% detected once. The sequenced sample consisted of T cells isolated from PBMCs. These receptors were collected from a human donor in good health. Each CDR3 is given with its conserved first and last residue. D genes are given only for firm matches. Clone size is given for some rows only: seen once, a few or many times, or a class if the clone is expanded.

d_gene: -
abundance: -
v_gene: TRBV2
j_gene: TRBJ2-7
CDR3nt: TGTGCCAGCAGTGAGACGAAGGGCGGGGTGAAATGGAACGAGCAGTACTTC
CDR3aa: CASSETKGGVKWNEQYF

d_gene: -
abundance: -
v_gene: TRBV10-2
j_gene: TRBJ1-2
CDR3nt: TGCGCCAGCAGTGAATTACAGGGACCACCATTTGGCTACACCTTC
CDR3aa: CASSELQGPPFGYTF

d_gene: TRBD1
abundance: -
v_gene: TRBV27
j_gene: TRBJ2-1
CDR3nt: TGTGCCAGCACATTCTTGGGACAGGGGATCTCCAATGAGCAGTTCTTC
CDR3aa: CASTFLGQGISNEQFF

d_gene: -
abundance: -
v_gene: TRBV10-2
j_gene: TRBJ1-5
CDR3nt: TGCGCCAGCCGGCCGACAATTAGCAATCAGCCCCAGCATTTT
CDR3aa: CASRPTISNQPQHF

d_gene: -
abundance: -
v_gene: TRBV13
j_gene: TRBJ1-2
CDR3nt: TGTGCCAGCAGCTTAGTAACAGGCGGCTACACCTTC
CDR3aa: CASSLVTGGYTF

d_gene: TRBD1
abundance: -
v_gene: TRBV7-6
j_gene: TRBJ2-1
CDR3nt: TGTGCCAGCAGCCGACAGGGGGACTACAATGAGCAGTTCTTC
CDR3aa: CASSRQGDYNEQFF

d_gene: TRBD1
abundance: -
v_gene: TRBV6-6
j_gene: TRBJ1-2
CDR3nt: TGTGCCAGCAGTTACGAGAGGGGGCCGATCTATGGCTACACCTTC
CDR3aa: CASSYERGPIYGYTF

d_gene: -
abundance: -
v_gene: TRBV19
j_gene: TRBJ1-5
CDR3nt: TGTGCCAGTAGCCCTGCCCTGGGGGCCTCCAATCAGCCCCAGCATTTT
CDR3aa: CASSPALGASNQPQHF

d_gene: TRBD1
abundance: -
v_gene: TRBV6-1
j_gene: TRBJ1-1
CDR3nt: TGTGCCAGCAGTGAAGCGCAGGGGGCTTGGTACACTGAAGCTTTCTTT
CDR3aa: CASSEAQGAWYTEAFF

d_gene: TRBD2
abundance: -
v_gene: TRBV9
j_gene: TRBJ2-1
CDR3nt: TGTGCCAGCAGCGGGACTAGCGGAGCGTACAATGAGCAGTTCTTC
CDR3aa: CASSGTSGAYNEQFF

d_gene: -
abundance: -
v_gene: TRBV6-5
j_gene: TRBJ1-1
CDR3nt: TGTGCCAGCAGTCACAGGGAGAACACTGAAGCTTTCTTT
CDR3aa: CASSHRENTEAFF

d_gene: TRBD1
abundance: -
v_gene: TRBV19
j_gene: TRBJ1-1
CDR3nt: TGTGCCAGTAGACGGGACAGGGGGCCTGTTGGGACTGAAGCTTTCTTT
CDR3aa: CASRRDRGPVGTEAFF

d_gene: -
abundance: -
v_gene: TRBV19
j_gene: TRBJ1-4
CDR3nt: TGTGCCAGTAGTATCGTCTCCGGTACCATCAATGAAAAACTGTTTTTT
CDR3aa: CASSIVSGTINEKLFF

d_gene: -
abundance: -
v_gene: TRBV4-1
j_gene: TRBJ1-5
CDR3nt: TGCGCCAGCAGCCAGCGCAGGGGCGGCAATCAGCCCCAGCATTTT
CDR3aa: CASSQRRGGNQPQHF

d_gene: -
abundance: -
v_gene: TRBV9
j_gene: TRBJ2-1
CDR3nt: TGTGCCAGCAGCCCCCTTGGGACATACAATGAGCAGTTCTTC
CDR3aa: CASSPLGTYNEQFF

d_gene: TRBD1
abundance: -
v_gene: TRBV5-8
j_gene: TRBJ2-7
CDR3nt: TGTGCCAGCAGCTTACAGGGGCCCCTCGGCGAGCAGTACTTC
CDR3aa: CASSLQGPLGEQYF

d_gene: -
abundance: -
v_gene: TRBV11-2
j_gene: TRBJ2-7
CDR3nt: TGTGCCAGCAGCTTAGCTGGAGGACTATACTTC
CDR3aa: CASSLAGGLYF

d_gene: TRBD1
abundance: once
v_gene: TRBV29-1
j_gene: TRBJ2-1
CDR3nt: TGCAGCTATGGGACAGGGGGGAGCAATGAGCAGTTCTTC
CDR3aa: CSYGTGGSNEQFF

d_gene: -
abundance: -
v_gene: TRBV9
j_gene: TRBJ1-1
CDR3nt: TGTGCCAGCAGCGTAGAGGGACACCTGAACACTGAAGCTTTCTTT
CDR3aa: CASSVEGHLNTEAFF

d_gene: -
abundance: -
v_gene: TRBV5-8
j_gene: TRBJ1-1
CDR3nt: TGTGCCAGCAGCTTGGGCGCTTGGGCCCCTGAAGCTTTCTTT
CDR3aa: CASSLGAWAPEAFF

d_gene: -
abundance: -
v_gene: TRBV19
j_gene: TRBJ1-1
CDR3nt: TGTGCCAGTAGTATAGTGACAGAGTCCACTGAAGCTTTCTTT
CDR3aa: CASSIVTESTEAFF

d_gene: -
abundance: -
v_gene: TRBV7-9
j_gene: TRBJ1-5
CDR3nt: TGTGCCAGCAGCTTCGAGGGTCAGCCCCAGCATTTT
CDR3aa: CASSFEGQPQHF

d_gene: -
abundance: -
v_gene: TRBV29-1
j_gene: TRBJ2-1
CDR3nt: TGCAGCGTTAAAGAACAGGGCCTGGGTTACAATGAGCAGTTCTTC
CDR3aa: CSVKEQGLGYNEQFF

d_gene: -
abundance: -
v_gene: TRBV11-1
j_gene: TRBJ1-1
CDR3nt: TGTGCCAGCAGCTTAGAAAGAGGGCGGAACACTGAAGCTTTCTTT
CDR3aa: CASSLERGRNTEAFF

d_gene: -
abundance: -
v_gene: TRBV18
j_gene: TRBJ2-1
CDR3nt: TGTGCCAGCTCACCAGAGCGGGTGAGCTCCTACAATGAGCAGTTCTTC
CDR3aa: CASSPERVSSYNEQFF

d_gene: TRBD2
abundance: -
v_gene: TRBV4-1
j_gene: TRBJ2-7
CDR3nt: TGCGCCAGCAGCCCACTGGCGGCGGGAGGGCCGAGCGAGCAGTACTTC
CDR3aa: CASSPLAAGGPSEQYF

d_gene: TRBD2
abundance: -
v_gene: TRBV7-9
j_gene: TRBJ2-1
CDR3nt: TGTGCCAGCAGCGCCCCTAGCGGGAATCCGAGGAGCTCCTACAATGAGCAGTTCTTC
CDR3aa: CASSAPSGNPRSSYNEQFF

d_gene: TRBD2
abundance: -
v_gene: TRBV10-3
j_gene: TRBJ2-3
CDR3nt: TGTGCCATCAGCAGGGGTAGCGGGAACACAGATACGCAGTATTTT
CDR3aa: CAISRGSGNTDTQYF

d_gene: TRBD1
abundance: -
v_gene: TRBV6-6
j_gene: TRBJ1-2
CDR3nt: TGTGCCAGCAGTCCGGACAGGGGGCGTGGCTACACCTTC
CDR3aa: CASSPDRGRGYTF

d_gene: TRBD1
abundance: -
v_gene: TRBV6-5
j_gene: TRBJ1-1
CDR3nt: TGTGCCAGCAGCTTGACAGGGACGACTGAAGCTTTCTTT
CDR3aa: CASSLTGTTEAFF

d_gene: TRBD2
abundance: once
v_gene: TRBV5-4
j_gene: TRBJ2-3
CDR3nt: TGTGCCAGCAGCTCCTGGACTAGCGGTTCAGATACGCAGTATTTT
CDR3aa: CASSSWTSGSDTQYF

d_gene: -
abundance: -
v_gene: TRBV6-5
j_gene: TRBJ1-1
CDR3nt: TGTGCCAGCAGTTGGAGCCTTCAGAACACTGAAGCTTTCTTT
CDR3aa: CASSWSLQNTEAFF

d_gene: -
abundance: -
v_gene: TRBV6-1
j_gene: TRBJ1-2
CDR3nt: TGTGCCAGCAGGGAAAGTGCTCAGTATGGCTACACCTTC
CDR3aa: CASRESAQYGYTF

d_gene: TRBD2
abundance: -
v_gene: TRBV30
j_gene: TRBJ2-3
CDR3nt: TGTGCCTGGACGACCCAGCGGGAGATCTATACGCAGTATTTT
CDR3aa: CAWTTQREIYTQYF

d_gene: TRBD2
abundance: -
v_gene: TRBV4-3
j_gene: TRBJ2-3
CDR3nt: TGCGCCAGCAGCCAACAGACTAGCGGCACAGATACGCAGTATTTT
CDR3aa: CASSQQTSGTDTQYF

d_gene: TRBD1
abundance: -
v_gene: TRBV15
j_gene: TRBJ2-1
CDR3nt: TGTGCCACCAGCGGGGACAGGGTATACAATGAGCAGTTCTTC
CDR3aa: CATSGDRVYNEQFF

d_gene: -
abundance: -
v_gene: TRBV27
j_gene: TRBJ2-7
CDR3nt: TGTGCCAGCAGTGGCAGACTTAGCTACGAGCAGTACTTC
CDR3aa: CASSGRLSYEQYF

d_gene: -
abundance: -
v_gene: TRBV4-2
j_gene: TRBJ2-7
CDR3nt: TGTGCCAGCAGCCAAGATCAGGGGCTCGAACCCCTTTACGAGCAGTACTTC
CDR3aa: CASSQDQGLEPLYEQYF

d_gene: TRBD2
abundance: -
v_gene: TRBV19
j_gene: TRBJ2-1
CDR3nt: TGTGCCAGTAGTAAACTAGCGGGAGTTATTAATGAGCAGTTCTTC
CDR3aa: CASSKLAGVINEQFF

d_gene: -
abundance: -
v_gene: TRBV5-4
j_gene: TRBJ1-3
CDR3nt: TGTGCCAGCAGCTTGGCAGGGGCTGGAAACACCATATATTTT
CDR3aa: CASSLAGAGNTIYF

d_gene: -
abundance: once
v_gene: TRBV7-3
j_gene: TRBJ1-1
CDR3nt: TGTGCCAGCAGCTTTGGGACAATGAACACTGAAGCTTTCTTT
CDR3aa: CASSFGTMNTEAFF

d_gene: TRBD1
abundance: -
v_gene: TRBV30
j_gene: TRBJ2-6
CDR3nt: TGTGCCTGGGGACAGGATTTGTCTGGGGCCAACGTCCTGACTTTC
CDR3aa: CAWGQDLSGANVLTF

d_gene: -
abundance: -
v_gene: TRBV9
j_gene: TRBJ2-7
CDR3nt: TGTGCCAGCAGCGTATCAATTGGAGGGCTTGACGAGCAGTACTTC
CDR3aa: CASSVSIGGLDEQYF

d_gene: TRBD1
abundance: once
v_gene: TRBV19
j_gene: TRBJ2-7
CDR3nt: TGTGCCAGTAGTTCCCGGGACAGGAGAGCCTACGAGCAGTACTTC
CDR3aa: CASSSRDRRAYEQYF

d_gene: -
abundance: -
v_gene: TRBV10-3
j_gene: TRBJ2-7
CDR3nt: TGTGCCATCAGTGGCGCTAGCAGGACCTCATACGAGCAGTACTTC
CDR3aa: CAISGASRTSYEQYF

d_gene: -
abundance: -
v_gene: TRBV28
j_gene: TRBJ2-7
CDR3nt: TGTGCCAGCAGTTTCCACACCTCCTACGAGCAGTACTTC
CDR3aa: CASSFHTSYEQYF

d_gene: -
abundance: -
v_gene: TRBV7-8
j_gene: TRBJ1-4
CDR3nt: TGTGCCAGCAGCTTAGAACCGGGGGGGGATGAAAAACTGTTTTTT
CDR3aa: CASSLEPGGDEKLFF

d_gene: TRBD2
abundance: -
v_gene: TRBV7-8
j_gene: TRBJ2-1
CDR3nt: TGTGCCAGCAGCTTAACAGGCCTAGCGGGAGGGCCTGGGGAGCAGTTCTTC
CDR3aa: CASSLTGLAGGPGEQFF

d_gene: -
abundance: -
v_gene: TRBV6-5
j_gene: TRBJ1-1
CDR3nt: TGTGCCAGCAGTTACGAGGACAGACCGAACACTGAAGCTTTCTTT
CDR3aa: CASSYEDRPNTEAFF